These 25 T cell receptor beta chains share one sample of origin, sequenced in a study of blood T cell repertoires in COVID-19. Some clones are missing from TCRdb's copy, which holds only in-frame ones; the method was immunoSEQ multiplex PCR. Among roughly 80,000 clones listed, 80% to 95% were seen once. Sequencing was performed on peripheral blood. These receptor sequences come from a man aged 50 or older with COVID-19, enrolled during active disease.

The chain is built from TRBV4-1 and TRBJ2-1; 7 bases agree with TRBD1. The CDR3 runs to 12 residues. Germline CDR1 reads MGHRA; CDR2 reads YSYEKL. With V trimmed by 0 bases and J by 10 bases, 0 bases remained unmatched. This CDR3 is CASSQDRGEQFF. CDR3 bases: TGCGCCAGCAGCCAAGACAGGGGGGAGCAGTTCTTC.

The V call is TRBV5-1, the J call TRBJ2-1, with TRBD1 as a possible D gene (5 bases). Germline lookup yields CDR1 SGHRS and CDR2 YFSETQ. There are 14 residues in the CDR3. Trimming left V 4 bases short and J 7 bases short, with 15 bases between. This CDR3 is CASSLKGLGNEQFF. As DNA, the CDR3 is TGCGCCAGCAGCCTAAAGGGGCTAGGTAATGAGCAGTTCTTC.

The chain links TRBV28 to TRBJ1-4; TRBD1 matches 7 bases. Germline CDR1 and CDR2: MDHEN and SYDVKM. The CDR3 consists of 15 residues. After removal of 4 bases from V and 3 bases from J, the junction contained 5 bases not matched to a gene. Here the CDR3 reads CASSSRTGPNEKLFF. Written as DNA, the CDR3 is TGTGCCAGCAGTTCCAGGACAGGTCCTAATGAAAAACTGTTTTTT. Full variable domain (rest looked up from reference TRBV28 and TRBJ1-4): DVKVTQSSRYLVKRTGEKVFLECVQDMDHENMFWYRQDPGLGLRLIYFSYDVKMKEKGDIPEGYSVSREKKERFSLILESASTNQTSMYLCASSSRTGPNEKLFFGSGTQLSVL.

This clone appeared once. The chain recombines TRBV7-9 with TRBJ2-6, with D possibly matching TRBD1 (6 bases). Germline values: CDR1 SEHNR, CDR2 FQNEAQ (reference sequence). There are 18 residues in the CDR3. V was pared by 5 bases and J by 0 bases, with 17 bases between. CDR3 sequence (DNA): TGTGCCAGCAGCCTCAGGGGAATCAGGGGCTCTGGGGCCAACGTCCTGACTTTC. It translates to CASSLRGIRGSGANVLTF.

This clone was recorded once. The CDR3 sequence is CASSSSGTSGSYEQYF. As DNA, the CDR3 is TGTGCCAGCAGTTCTTCTGGGACTAGCGGGAGCTACGAGCAGTACTTC. This rearrangement joins TRBV28 to TRBJ2-7, with 14 bases aligning to TRBD2. This CDR3 comprises 16 residues. V was clipped by 4 bases and J by 3 bases; unmatched bases: 5. Germline assignment: CDR1 MDHEN and CDR2 SYDVKM. Together with reference TRBV28 and TRBJ2-7, the CDR3 gives the full variable domain: DVKVTQSSRYLVKRTGEKVFLECVQDMDHENMFWYRQDPGLGLRLIYFSYDVKMKEKGDIPEGYSVSREKKERFSLILESASTNQTSMYLCASSSSGTSGSYEQYFGPGTRLTVT.

The chain combines TRBV11-2 with TRBJ1-1; possibly TRBD1 for D (6 bases). Per germline, CDR1 SGHAT and CDR2 FQNNGV. This CDR3 has 15 amino acids. V dropped 5 bases and J dropped 4 bases, with 17 bases sitting between them. This chain's CDR3 is CASSLRGGPSTEAFF. The DNA of the CDR3 is TGTGCCAGCAGCCTTAGGGGGGGCCCCAGCACTGAAGCTTTCTTT.

Notes on this clone: The sample has other DNA sequences that encode this CDR3 too. The V call is TRBV24-1, the J call TRBJ1-5; 8 bases are shared with TRBD1. This CDR3 region has 16 residues. Germline V gives CDR1 KGHDR, CDR2 SFDVKD. V shed 4 bases and J 6 bases; nucleotides not matched to a gene: 10. This chain's CDR3 is CATSDSRQGSSQPQHF. As DNA, the CDR3 is TGTGCCACCAGTGACTCTCGACAGGGGAGTAGTCAGCCCCAGCATTTT.

In this sample, this clone turned up a few times. V usage is TRBV7-6 and J usage is TRBJ1-5; perhaps TRBD1 as D (5 bases). The CDR3 is made up of 15 amino acids. CDR1 SGHVS and CDR2 FNYEAQ come from the germline V gene. Deletions cut 1 base from V and 4 bases from J, with 11 bases between. CDR3 in amino acids: CASSLGTGPNQPQHF. DNA for the CDR3: TGTGCCAGCAGCTTAGGTACAGGCCCAAATCAGCCCCAGCATTTT.

V usage is TRBV7-6 and J usage is TRBJ2-1, with D possibly being TRBD2 (5 bases). Germline CDR1 SGHVS, CDR2 FNYEAQ. The CDR3 has 17 residues. V lost 1 base, J lost 0 bases, and 13 bases lay in between. CDR3 protein: CASSLGVGEASYNEQFF. The CDR3 bases are TGTGCCAGCAGCTTAGGGGTGGGAGAAGCCTCCTACAATGAGCAGTTCTTC.

The chain carries TRBV18 and TRBJ1-5; 7 bases are shared with TRBD1. Germline V CDR1 and CDR2: KGHSH, LQKENI. This CDR3 spans 15 amino acids. V shed 3 bases and J 2 bases; nucleotides not matched to a gene: 4. CDR3 protein: CASSPGQGGNQPQHF. CDR3 sequence (DNA): TGTGCCAGCTCACCTGGGCAGGGGGGCAATCAGCCCCAGCATTTT.

V usage is TRBV6-1 and J usage is TRBJ2-3; D not resolved. Trimming left V 7 bases short and J 4 bases short, with 9 bases between. Per germline, CDR1 MNHNS and CDR2 SASEGT. The CDR3 consists of 12 residues. The DNA for the CDR3 is TGTGCCAGCACGGTGCCGTCAGATACGCAGTATTTT. Encoded protein: CASTVPSDTQYF.

This clone was found a few times. The V gene is TRBV3-1 (or the pseudogene TRBV3-2), the J gene TRBJ2-1; 10 nucleotides align to TRBD1. J was trimmed by 4 bases and V by 2 bases; bases with no gene match: 5. The CDR3 spans 16 residues. Germline V lookup: CDR1 LGHDT, CDR2 YNNKEL (reference sequence). The CDR3 sequence: CASSQMTGGAYNEQFF. The CDR3 DNA sequence: TGTGCCAGCAGCCAAATGACAGGGGGCGCATACAATGAGCAGTTCTTC.

The chain employs TRBV9 and TRBJ2-7, with TRBD2 identical over 16 bases. Trimming at V came to 4 bases and at J to 0 bases, leaving 4 bases not matched to a gene. This CDR3 is 17 amino acids long. Looked up from germline, CDR1 is SGDLS and CDR2 is YYNGEE. In DNA form, the CDR3 reads TGTGCCAGCAGCAGCGGGACTAGCGGGAGGGTCTCCTACGAGCAGTACGTC. It yields the protein CASSSGTSGRVSYEQYV.

The chain is built from TRBV19 and TRBJ2-5; 9 nucleotides align to TRBD1. Trimming took 6 bases from V and 5 from J; bases not matched to a gene: 4. Germline V CDR1 and CDR2: LNHDA, SQIVND (reference sequence). The CDR3 extends over 13 amino acids. Here the CDR3 reads CASRDGQGETQYF. The CDR3 region has the DNA TGTGCCAGTAGGGATGGACAGGGGGAGACCCAGTACTTC.

The V call is TRBV5-1, the J call TRBJ2-3; D might be TRBD2 (6 bases). V lost 4 bases, J lost 5 bases, and 17 bases lay in between. CDR1 is SGHRS, CDR2 YFSETQ, per germline. The CDR3 is made up of 15 amino acids. The CDR3 DNA reads TGCGCCAGCAGCGACGGGACTTCCTCGGGAGATACGCAGTATTTT. Translation gives CASSDGTSSGDTQYF.

The V call is TRBV5-8, the J call TRBJ2-7; D may be TRBD2 (5 bases). CDR3 size: 12 residues. The V end lost 4 bases, the J end lost 4 bases, and 9 bases lay between the germline ends. Germline V CDR1 and CDR2: SGHTS, YDEGEE. The CDR3 nucleotides are TGTGCCAGCAGCCGAGGGCTTTACGAGCAGTACTTC. This sequence encodes CASSRGLYEQYF.

The chain couples TRBV10-2 to TRBJ2-3; D is undetermined. CDR1 is WSHSY, CDR2 SAAADI, per germline. The CDR3 totals 11 residues. V shed 6 bases and J shed 2 bases, with 3 bases lying between them. CDR3 bases: TGCGCCAGCAGCCACACAGATACGCAGTATTTT. Its translation is CASSHTDTQYF.

The chain joins TRBV13 to TRBJ2-1, with 7 bases identical to TRBD2. V shed 1 base and J 0 bases; nucleotides not matched to a gene: 3. The length of the CDR3 is 16 residues. CDR1 is PRHDT, CDR2 FYEKMQ, per germline (reference sequence). DNA for the CDR3: TGTGCCAGCAGCTTAGTCGGGGAGGGCTCCTACAATGAGCAGTTCTTC. Translation gives CASSLVGEGSYNEQFF.

The V call is TRBV10-3, the J call TRBJ2-7; 11 bases are a match to TRBD1. The CDR3 extends over 14 amino acids. The V and J ends lost 4 bases and 7 bases, in that order; junction bases with no gene match: 6. Per germline, CDR1 ENHRY and CDR2 SYGVKD. The CDR3, as DNA: TGTGCCATCAGTGCCGGACAGGGGGCGGGTGAGCAGTACTTC. It translates to CAISAGQGAGEQYF.

V usage is TRBV18 and J usage is TRBJ2-2, with 7 nucleotides matching TRBD1. The CDR3 spans 17 residues. CDR1 is KGHSH and CDR2 is LQKENI in the germline V gene. Trimming removed 3 bases from V and 4 bases from J; junction bases left unmatched: 11. CDR3: CASSPPGQSSGTGELFF. The CDR3 DNA reads as TGTGCCAGCTCACCTCCGGGACAGTCCTCGGGCACCGGGGAGCTGTTTTTT. The full variable domain, its missing parts supplied by reference TRBV18 and TRBJ2-2, is NAGVMQNPRHLVRRRGQEARLRCSPMKGHSHVYWYRQLPEEGLKFMVYLQKENIIDESGMPKERFSAEFPKEGPSILRIQQVVRGDSAAYFCASSPPGQSSGTGELFFGEGSRLTVL.

This clone was picked up one time. This CDR3 reads CASRGDREVGELFF. The CDR3 nucleotides are TGTGCCAGTAGGGGGGACAGGGAGGTCGGGGAGCTGTTTTTT. V and J are TRBV19 and TRBJ2-2, with 9 bases aligning to TRBD1. Unmatched junction bases numbered 6, after V lost 6 bases and J lost 7 bases. The germline V gene encodes CDR1 LNHDA and CDR2 SQIVND (reference sequence). The CDR3 is 14 amino acids.

V and J are TRBV4-1 and TRBJ2-3, with TRBD2 identical over 12 bases. J gave up 4 bases and V 4 bases, and 12 bases lay outside the gene matches. The CDR3 has 18 amino acids. Germline assignment: CDR1 MGHRA and CDR2 YSYEKL. The CDR3 region is CASSPLLAGGPGADTQYF. CDR3 DNA: TGCGCCAGCAGCCCCCTCCTAGCGGGAGGGCCCGGGGCAGATACGCAGTATTTT.

This rearrangement joins TRBV12-3 or TRBV12-4 to TRBJ2-1; 7 bases fit TRBD2. The CDR3 spans 13 residues. V shed 3 bases and J 8 bases; nucleotides not matched to a gene: 4. CDR3 DNA: TGTGCCAGCAGTTTGGGAGGGGCGCATGAGCAGTTCTTC. This encodes CASSLGGAHEQFF.

This sequence joins TRBV28 and TRBJ2-5, with 12 bases lining up with TRBD2. V was pared by 5 bases and J by 5 bases, with 12 bases of the junction left unmatched. CDR3 size: 17 residues. CDR1 is MDHEN, CDR2 SYDVKM, per germline. The CDR3 nucleotides read TGTGCCAGCAGTAGCCCCTCTAGCGGGAGGGCCCTCGAGACCCAGTACTTC. Residues: CASSSPSSGRALETQYF.

The chain has TRBV6-2 or TRBV6-3 and TRBJ2-5, with D possibly TRBD2 on 5 matching bases. The CDR3 is made up of 15 amino acids. V was shortened by 5 bases and J by 4 bases, with 17 bases between the two germline ends. The germline CDR1 and CDR2 sequences are MNHEY and SVGEGT. CDR3 sequence (DNA): TGTGCCAGCAGTCCCCGGGCTAGCTTTTCAGAGACCCAGTACTTC. Its translation is CASSPRASFSETQYF.